What follows are 15 T cell receptor beta chains derived from one specimen sequenced in a study of post-analysis software for immune sequencing data. Study results and limitations: Compared with controls, patients had more of about 5 TRBV segments, including TRBV5-6, TRBV5-1 and TRBV20-1.

TCR beta cDNA libraries had unique molecular identifiers. TCRdb re-analysed the PCR reads in MiXCR, keeping a single row per CDR3 protein. Of roughly 600,000 distinct CDR3 sequences detected, roughly 46% appear once; the ten largest clones hold 1.5% to 2%. No antigens are known for them. The sample taken for sequencing was blood. Source of these receptors: a girl aged 10-17 years with multiple sclerosis.

This chain links TRBV5-6 with TRBJ1-1; 8 bases align to TRBD1. Per germline, CDR1 SGHDT and CDR2 YYEEEE. The CDR3 length is 19 residues. Unmatched junction bases numbered 15, after V lost 1 base and J lost 1 base. The CDR3 loop reads CASSLLQGAGGAQNTEAFF. The CDR3 region has the DNA TGTGCCAGCAGCTTGCTCCAAGGGGCAGGGGGCGCCCAGAACACTGAAGCTTTCTTT.

The chain couples TRBV24-1 to TRBJ2-4; TRBD1 matches at 7 bases. The J segment lost 0 bases and the V segment lost 3 bases, leaving 1 base of the junction unmatched. The CDR3 is 15 amino acids. The V gene's germline CDR1 is KGHDR and CDR2 SFDVKD. This chain's CDR3 is CATSDGTVAKNIQYF. For the CDR3, the DNA is TGTGCCACCAGTGATGGGACAGTAGCCAAAAACATTCAGTACTTC.

This clonotype was observed a few times. The rearrangement uses TRBV12-3 or TRBV12-4 and TRBJ2-3, with 12 bases lining up with TRBD1. The ends lost 6 bases at V and 2 bases at J; junction bases unmatched: 18. The CDR3 contains 20 residues. The chain's CDR3 is CASSQGALWDRGLPTDTQYF. CDR3 coding DNA: TGTGCCAGCAGCCAAGGGGCATTATGGGACAGGGGGCTTCCCACAGATACGCAGTATTTT.

Here the CDR3 reads CASSPVRGSEQFF. CDR3 DNA sequence: TGTGCCAGCAGTCCAGTCAGGGGAAGTGAGCAGTTCTTC. The chain recombines TRBV3-1 with TRBJ2-1, with D perhaps TRBD1 (6 bases). The CDR3 totals 13 residues. Germline CDR1 is LGHDT and CDR2 is YNNKEL (reference sequence). Trimming pared 6 bases from V and 9 bases from J, leaving 15 bases between.

The J gene is TRBJ1-1, the V gene TRBV5-6; no reliable D call. The germline V gene has CDR1 SGHDT and CDR2 YYEEEE. The CDR3 loop spans 14 amino acids. The V end lost 4 bases, the J end lost 1 base, and 11 bases lay between the germline ends. In nucleotides, the CDR3 is TGTGCCAGCAGCCACTCGGGAGCGAACACTGAAGCTTTCTTT. It is translated as CASSHSGANTEAFF.

V usage is TRBV12-3 or TRBV12-4 and J usage is TRBJ1-2, with D tentatively TRBD1 (6 bases). This CDR3 has 15 amino acids. V lost 1 base and J 7 bases, leaving 16 bases between the germline ends. DNA for the CDR3: TGTGCCAGCAGTTTAGGTTCGGACAGCTTAAGTGGCTACACCTTC. Translated, it gives CASSLGSDSLSGYTF.

The CDR3 loop reads CASSKEAPYEQYF. The CDR3 DNA follows: TGCGCCAGCAGCAAGGAGGCTCCCTACGAGCAGTACTTC. The chain links TRBV5-1 to TRBJ2-7, with D possibly being TRBD2 (5 bases). Germline CDR1 is SGHRS and CDR2 is YFSETQ. Trimming removed 4 bases from V and 2 bases from J, with 10 bases in between. The CDR3 extends over 13 amino acids.

To note about this clonotype: An end of the junction differs from the germline gene, which may be a read error. The rearrangement uses TRBV6-2 or TRBV6-3 and TRBJ2-3, with 8 nucleotides matching TRBD2. Germline V gene data show CDR1 as MNHEY and CDR2 as SVGEGT. The CDR3 has 15 residues. CDR3 sequence: CASSSRGGFTETQYF. As DNA, the CDR3 is TGTGCCAGCAGCAGCCGGGGGGGCTTCACAGAAACGCAGTATTTT.

This clonotype was seen only a few times. The J gene is TRBJ2-2, the V gene TRBV6-5; D perhaps matches TRBD1 (6 bases). V was shortened by 2 bases and J by 7 bases, with 17 bases between the two germline ends. Germline V lookup: CDR1 MNHEY, CDR2 SVGAGI. This CDR3 has 16 amino acids. The CDR3 sequence: CASSYTLNRDDGELFF. Here the CDR3 DNA reads TGTGCCAGCAGTTACACCCTTAACAGGGATGACGGGGAGCTGTTTTTT.

The CDR3 region is CATSEPQGSSYNEQFF. The CDR3 nucleotides are TGTGCCACCAGTGAGCCACAGGGGAGCTCCTACAATGAGCAGTTCTTC. The rearrangement uses TRBV24-1 and TRBJ2-1; 7 bases map to TRBD1. The CDR3 is 16 amino acids. Germline V lookup: CDR1 KGHDR, CDR2 SFDVKD. The V and J ends lost 4 bases and 0 bases, in that order; junction bases with no gene match: 5.

The J gene is TRBJ2-3, the V gene TRBV5-6; D is unclear. Germline loops: CDR1 SGHDT, CDR2 YYEEEE. The CDR3 consists of 13 residues. V was trimmed by 4 bases and J by 8 bases, leaving 14 bases between them. The CDR3 here is CASSGIPFPTQYF. For the CDR3, the DNA is TGTGCCAGCAGCGGGATCCCCTTTCCTACGCAGTATTTT.

CDR3 in DNA: TGTGCCAGCAGCCGCGGACTAGGCTACGAGCAGTACTTC. It codes for CASSRGLGYEQYF. The chain couples TRBV3-1 to TRBJ2-4, with 7 bases that match TRBD2. TRBJ2-7 explains the end of the DNA better; the J call may be wrong. This CDR3 is 13 amino acids long. Germline V gene data show CDR1 as LGHDT and CDR2 as YNNKEL (reference sequence).

This clonotype was seen only a few times. The gene calls are TRBV2 and TRBJ2-7, with D perhaps TRBD1 (6 bases). This CDR3 has 14 amino acids. The V end lost 6 bases, the J end lost 9 bases, and 21 bases lay between the germline ends. The germline V gene encodes CDR1 SNHLY and CDR2 FYNNEI. The CDR3 loop reads CASSDGTPGPLQYF. CDR3 nucleotides: TGTGCCAGCAGCGACGGGACACCGGGCCCTCTGCAGTACTTC.

The chain recombines TRBV20-1 with TRBJ2-5; D is possibly TRBD2 (6 bases). Germline V gives CDR1 DFQATT, CDR2 SNEGSKA (reference sequence). The CDR3 is 13 amino acids. Trimming removed 5 bases from V and 0 bases from J, with 10 bases in between. CDR3 nucleotides: TGCAGTGCTGCTCGGGACTACCAAGAGACCCAGTACTTC. Protein product: CSAARDYQETQYF.

The chain joins TRBV14 to TRBJ2-1, with a possible D match to TRBD2 (7 bases). The CDR3 spans 17 residues. With 3 bases removed from V and 4 bases from J, the gap between germline ends came to 19 bases. CDR1 and CDR2 from the germline V gene are SGHDN and FVKESK. The CDR3 DNA reads as TGTGCCAGCAGCCATTGGAGGGCGGGGGCCCTATACAATGAGCAGTTCTTC. This encodes CASSHWRAGALYNEQFF.